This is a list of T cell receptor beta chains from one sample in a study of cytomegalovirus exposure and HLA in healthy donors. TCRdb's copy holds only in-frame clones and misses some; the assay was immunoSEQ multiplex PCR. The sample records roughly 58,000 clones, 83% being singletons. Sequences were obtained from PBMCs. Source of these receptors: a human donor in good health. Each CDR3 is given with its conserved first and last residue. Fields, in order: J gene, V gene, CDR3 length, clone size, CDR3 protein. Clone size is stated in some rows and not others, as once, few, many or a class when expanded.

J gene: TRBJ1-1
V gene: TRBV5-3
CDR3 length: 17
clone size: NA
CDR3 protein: CARSCPGTGEEMTEAFF

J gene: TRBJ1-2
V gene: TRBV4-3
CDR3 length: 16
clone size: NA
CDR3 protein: CASSQVLAWVGDGYTF

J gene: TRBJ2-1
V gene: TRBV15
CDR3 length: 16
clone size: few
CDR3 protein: CATSRAGRVVYNEQFF

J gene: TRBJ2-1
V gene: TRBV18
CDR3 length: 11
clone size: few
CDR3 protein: CASSQGVGQFF

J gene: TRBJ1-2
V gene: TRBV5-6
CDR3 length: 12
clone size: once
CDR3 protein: CASSFPPGGYTF

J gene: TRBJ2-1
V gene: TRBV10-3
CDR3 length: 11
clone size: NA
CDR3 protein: CAISVYNEQFF

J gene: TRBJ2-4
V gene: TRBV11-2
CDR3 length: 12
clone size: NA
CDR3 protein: CASSPRGNIQYF

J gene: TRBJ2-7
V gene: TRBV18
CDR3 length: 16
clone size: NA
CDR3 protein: CASSPTGTRSSYEQYF

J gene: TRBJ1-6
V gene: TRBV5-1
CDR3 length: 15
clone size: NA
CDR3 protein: CASSLGTGTSSPLHF

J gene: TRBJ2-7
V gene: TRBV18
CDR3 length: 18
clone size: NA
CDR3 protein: CASSVTQGMGSGSYEQYF

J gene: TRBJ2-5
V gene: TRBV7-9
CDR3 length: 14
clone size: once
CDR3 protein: CASSLLASQETQYF

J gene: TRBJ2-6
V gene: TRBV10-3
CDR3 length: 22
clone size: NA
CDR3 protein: CAISIATGIRGGKGSGANVLTF

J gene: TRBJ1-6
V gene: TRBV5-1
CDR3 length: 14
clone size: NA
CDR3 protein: CATTSGAWNSPLHF

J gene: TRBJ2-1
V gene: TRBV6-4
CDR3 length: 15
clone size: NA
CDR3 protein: CASSRTSGTLSEQFF

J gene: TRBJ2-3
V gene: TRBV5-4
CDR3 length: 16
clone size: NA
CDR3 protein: CASSSRLAGAHDTQYF

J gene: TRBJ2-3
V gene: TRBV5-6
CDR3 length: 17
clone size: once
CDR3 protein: CASRPGLARGFTDTQYF

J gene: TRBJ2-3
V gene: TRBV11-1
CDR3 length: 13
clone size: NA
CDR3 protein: CASSLGETDTQYF

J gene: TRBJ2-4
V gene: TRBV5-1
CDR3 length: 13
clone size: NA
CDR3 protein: CASSEEQGLGQYF